This T cell receptor beta chain was captured in a study of spatial heterogeneity in lung cancer. Whole-study context: Detected beta-chain sequences consistently exceeded alpha-chain sequences.

Trimming took 5 bases from V and 2 from J, leaving 16 bases between them. CDR3 size: 16 residues. Germline CDR1 is MNHEY and CDR2 is SVGAGI. In TCRdb, the 5' RACE reads were re-called with MiXCR into one record per CDR3 protein. The sample lists roughly 9,900 distinct CDR3 sequences; approximately 22% were seen once. Time point: blood at routine non-recurrence follow-up after resection. Researchers sequenced whole RNA taken from tumor, nontumor lung or frozen PBMC without sorting. This TCR came from a female donor with early-stage non-small cell lung cancer. Sequencing used PBMCs, obtained at follow-up. The V call is TRBV6-5, the J call TRBJ2-1; possibly TRBD2 for D (6 bases). The CDR3: CASSTRDFDPYNEQFF. For the CDR3, the DNA is TGTGCCAGCAGTACCCGGGACTTCGACCCCTACAATGAGCAGTTCTTC.